This TCR beta chain came from a study of a mutant IDH1 vaccine in newly diagnosed glioma. Study details: Initiation of the vaccine course occurred 4-6 weeks after radiotherapy alone, or alongside temozolomide cycles. Of the patients given treatment, roughly 62% were male and 37.5% were female, and a mean age of around 41 years was recorded.

The protocol was immunoSEQ multiplex PCR, while the TCRdb copy is restricted to in-frame clones and leaves out a portion. Of about 56,000 clones listed, over 70% are singletons. Time point noted: week 23, last vaccination. Vaccine doses each comprised 300 ug of mutant IDH1 20-mer peptide, with topical imiquimod. Diagnosis in the donors showed new WHO grade 3 or 4 astrocytomas that were IDH1-mutant and ATRX-lost. Worth noting for this clone: Its antigen is currently unknown.

CDR3 length equals 15 residues. Germline CDR1 reads SGHDN; CDR2 reads FVKESK. Trimming cost V 4 bases and J 7 bases; bases outside gene matches: 11. Study-wide findings and caveats: Vaccine-induced immune responses were detected in roughly 93% of patients.

This clonotype was sampled from a man aged 40-49 years with glioma. This specimen consisted of PBMCs, obtained from a glioma patient whose treatment included an IDH1 peptide vaccine. This chain uses TRBV14 with TRBJ1-1, with 8 bases identical to TRBD1. CDR3 sequence (DNA): TGTGCCAGCAGCCGACCAGGACAGGGCCGAAATGAAGCTTTCTTT. Translation: CASSRPGQGRNEAFF.